Following are 19 T cell receptor beta chains from one sample sequenced in a study of CD8 T cells in Susac syndrome. Random hexamers were used to reverse transcribe an amount of roughly 0.5 to 1 ug RNA. TCRdb reprocessed the immunoSEQ multiplex PCR reads with MiXCR, giving one entry per CDR3 protein. The sample records about 300,000 distinct CDR3 sequences, 65% to 90% being singletons. What was sequenced was CD8+ T cells from PBMCs. The source of these receptors is a human donor with multiple sclerosis.

This chain joins TRBV24-1 and TRBJ1-5, with D uncertain. Per germline, CDR1 KGHDR and CDR2 SFDVKD. Trimming shortened V by 9 bases and J by 7 bases, and 15 bases separated the two germline ends. The CDR3 length is 13 residues. The CDR3 reads CATALGGGQPQHF. CDR3 in DNA: TGTGCCACCGCCCTGGGAGGAGGGCAGCCCCAGCATTTT.

CDR3 protein: CASSPGLANTDTQYF. The CDR3 bases are TGTGCCAGCAGCCCGGGACTAGCAAACACAGATACGCAGTATTTT. The rearrangement links TRBV7-3 to TRBJ2-3; TRBD2 aligns across 9 bases. V dropped 5 bases and J dropped 2; count of bases not matched to a gene: 5. The CDR3 length is 15 residues. Germline V gives CDR1 SGHTA, CDR2 FQGTGA.

The V and J genes are TRBV12-3 or TRBV12-4 and TRBJ1-5; the D is unclear. The CDR3 runs to 14 residues. Trimming pared 6 bases from V and 1 base from J, leaving 10 bases between. This CDR3 reads CASRFGESNQPQHF. In nucleotides, the CDR3 is TGTGCCAGCAGATTCGGGGAGAGCAATCAGCCCCAGCATTTT.

The chain has TRBV7-3 and TRBJ2-1; 14 nucleotides line up with TRBD2. Germline CDR1 SGHTA, CDR2 FQGTGA. The junction had 8 bases not matched to a gene; V was cut back by 5 bases and J by 2 bases. The CDR3 consists of 18 residues. The CDR3 region is CASSNQGLAGGPYNEQFF. The CDR3 coding sequence is TGTGCCAGCAGCAATCAAGGACTAGCGGGAGGACCCTACAATGAGCAGTTCTTC.

The chain joins TRBV3-1 to TRBJ2-1; D may be TRBD1 or TRBD2 (5 bases each). CDR1 is LGHDT and CDR2 is YNNKEL in the germline V gene (reference sequence). The CDR3 consists of 20 residues. Trimming removed 1 base from V and 12 bases from J, with 34 bases in between. The CDR3 bases are TGTGCCAGCAGCCAAGTCCGTCCGTCTCACCGGGAACTAATGACAGTCGGGCAGTTCTTC. As protein: CASSQVRPSHRELMTVGQFF.

The chain couples TRBV29-1 to TRBJ1-1; D is unresolved. Between the trimmed V and J ends, which lost 5 bases and 1 base, there was a span of 8 bases. In germline, CDR1 is SQVTM, CDR2 ANQGSEA. The CDR3 is 12 residues long. The chain's CDR3 is CSVPGPNTEAFF. CDR3 sequence (DNA): TGCAGCGTTCCTGGCCCGAACACTGAAGCTTTCTTT.

This clonotype was counted once. J is TRBJ1-1 and V is TRBV29-1, with TRBD1 matching 7 bases. Germline trimming cut 2 bases from V and 4 bases from J; bases unmatched to any gene: 1. The CDR3 sequence is 12 residues long. CDR1 SQVTM and CDR2 ANQGSEA come from the germline V gene. The CDR3 bases are TGCAGCGTTGAACAGGGGGGCACTGAAGCTTTCTTT. As protein: CSVEQGGTEAFF.

The chain links TRBV20-1 to TRBJ1-5, with D uncertain. This CDR3 comprises 12 residues. Germline assignment: CDR1 DFQATT and CDR2 SNEGSKA (reference sequence). V was shortened by 5 bases and J by 0 bases, with 5 bases between the two germline ends. Written as DNA, the CDR3 is TGCAGTGCTTCCCCTAGCAATCAGCCCCAGCATTTT. It encodes CSASPSNQPQHF.

The J gene is TRBJ2-5, the V gene TRBV24-1; unclear D gene. Germline loops: CDR1 KGHDR, CDR2 SFDVKD. V lost 4 bases to trimming and J lost 4 bases, with 6 bases between them. The CDR3 spans 12 residues. CDR3 DNA sequence: TGTGCCACCAGTGACCCCACAGAGACCCAGTACTTC. Protein: CATSDPTETQYF.

The chain's CDR3 is CASTPTGTSQYNEQFF. In DNA form, the CDR3 reads TGTGCCAGCACCCCCACCGGGACTTCACAGTACAATGAGCAGTTCTTC. This chain connects TRBV27 to TRBJ2-1; perhaps TRBD2 as D (6 bases). CDR3 size: 16 residues. Trimming took off 7 bases at V and 4 bases at J, with 20 bases between the two ends. The germline CDR1 and CDR2 sequences are MNHEY and SMNVEV (reference sequence).

The rearrangement uses TRBV29-1 and TRBJ2-7, with a weak D call TRBD2 (7 bases). Trimming cost V 0 bases and J 3 bases, with 12 bases left between them. The CDR3 sequence is 14 residues long. Germline V gene sequence: CDR1 SQVTM, CDR2 ANQGSEA. In nucleotides, the CDR3 is TGCAGCGTTGAAGATGGGAGGGGGGGCTACGAGCAGTACTTC. It encodes CSVEDGRGGYEQYF.

The chain carries TRBV28 and TRBJ2-4; D is ambiguous. The germline V gene encodes CDR1 MDHEN and CDR2 SYDVKM. Trimming cost V 7 bases and J 0 bases, with 13 bases left between them. The CDR3 totals 15 residues. CDR3 sequence reads: CASKGGTLAKNIQYF. The CDR3 DNA reads as TGTGCCAGCAAGGGTGGCACCCTAGCCAAAAACATTCAGTACTTC.

This chain links TRBV20-1 with TRBJ1-2; no clear D. V was pared by 8 bases and J by 4 bases, with 17 bases between. This CDR3 is 13 amino acids long. Looked up from germline, CDR1 is DFQATT and CDR2 is SNEGSKA (reference sequence). The CDR3 DNA sequence: TGCAGTTCTCCTTCCAGAGGAGTCTATGGCTACACCTTC. This translates into CSSPSRGVYGYTF.

This sequence joins TRBV30 and TRBJ2-7; D unresolved. Trimming shortened V by 2 bases and J by 2 bases, and 10 bases separated the two germline ends. CDR3 length: 13 residues. Per germline, CDR1 GTSNPN and CDR2 SVGIG (reference sequence). CDR3 DNA: TGTGCCTGGAGTTTCCGTAATCCCTACGAGCAGTACTTC. Encoded protein: CAWSFRNPYEQYF.

The genes are TRBV7-2 and TRBJ2-1, with 10 nucleotides matching TRBD2. The CDR3 extends over 14 amino acids. Germline V lookup: CDR1 SGHTA, CDR2 FQGNSA. V was clipped by 6 bases and J by 9 bases; unmatched bases: 8. In DNA form, the CDR3 reads TGTGCCAGCAGGCAAACTAGCGGGATTGTTGAGCAGTTCTTC. This translates into CASRQTSGIVEQFF.

As regards this clonotype: At one of its ends the junction is not consistent with the germline gene, which may arise from a read error. The V and J genes are TRBV6-5 and TRBJ2-5; 9 bases agree with TRBD1. Germline values: CDR1 MNHEY, CDR2 SVGAGI. The CDR3 is 16 residues long. CDR3 nucleotides: TGTGCCAGCAGTCACTCGGACAGGGGAGCGCTAGAGACCCAGTACTTC. This codes for CASSHSDRGALETQYF.

The chain couples TRBV7-9 to TRBJ2-2; D remains unclear. The CDR3 extends over 14 amino acids. V lost 2 bases and J 1 base, leaving 5 bases between the germline ends. Per germline, CDR1 SEHNR and CDR2 FQNEAQ (reference sequence). The CDR3 spells CASSLSRNTGELFF. In DNA form, the CDR3 reads TGTGCCAGCAGCTTATCGAGGAACACCGGGGAGCTGTTTTTT.

The genes are TRBV4-1 and TRBJ2-1, with 10 bases identical to TRBD2. V dropped 3 bases and J dropped 4; count of bases not matched to a gene: 9. The CDR3 sequence is 17 residues long. Germline V gene data show CDR1 as MGHRA and CDR2 as YSYEKL. The CDR3 loop is CASSHTILAGAYNEQFF. In nucleotides, the CDR3 is TGCGCCAGCAGCCATACCATTCTAGCGGGAGCATACAATGAGCAGTTCTTC.

The V call is TRBV7-2, the J call TRBJ1-1; tentative D call: TRBD1 (5 bases). The CDR3 loop spans 12 amino acids. Between the trimmed V and J ends, which lost 11 bases and 1 base, there was a span of 11 bases. Germline lookup yields CDR1 SGHTA and CDR2 FQGNSA. DNA for the CDR3: TGTGCCGGGGGACTGGGGAACACTGAAGCTTTCTTT. It specifies CAGGLGNTEAFF.